A single TCR beta chain is shown here with its context. With 4 bases clipped from V and 3 bases from J, the junction kept 14 bases outside the gene matches. Germline V lookup: CDR1 LNHDA, CDR2 SQIVND (reference sequence). The CDR3 totals 18 residues. These data originate in a study of blood T cell repertoires in COVID-19. Sequencing was performed with immunoSEQ multiplex PCR; in TCRdb, only in-frame clones are kept and a portion is missing. The sample comprises about 170,000 clones, approximately 80% of which are singletons, and approximately 22% rests with the top ten. This TCR derives from an elderly woman with acute or convalescent COVID-19. Sequencing was carried out using peripheral blood. The V gene is TRBV19, the J gene TRBJ2-7; 11 bases are a match to TRBD2. The CDR3 spells CASSTTGLAGEWGYEQYF. The CDR3, as DNA: TGTGCCAGTAGTACGACAGGACTAGCGGGTGAATGGGGCTACGAGCAGTACTTC. Based on the CDR3 plus reference TRBV19 and TRBJ2-7, the full variable domain is DGGITQSPKYLFRKEGQNVTLSCEQNLNHDAMYWYRQDPGQGLRLIYYSQIVNDFQKGDIAEGYSVSREKKESFPLTVTSAQKNPTAFYLCASSTTGLAGEWGYEQYFGPGTRLTVT.